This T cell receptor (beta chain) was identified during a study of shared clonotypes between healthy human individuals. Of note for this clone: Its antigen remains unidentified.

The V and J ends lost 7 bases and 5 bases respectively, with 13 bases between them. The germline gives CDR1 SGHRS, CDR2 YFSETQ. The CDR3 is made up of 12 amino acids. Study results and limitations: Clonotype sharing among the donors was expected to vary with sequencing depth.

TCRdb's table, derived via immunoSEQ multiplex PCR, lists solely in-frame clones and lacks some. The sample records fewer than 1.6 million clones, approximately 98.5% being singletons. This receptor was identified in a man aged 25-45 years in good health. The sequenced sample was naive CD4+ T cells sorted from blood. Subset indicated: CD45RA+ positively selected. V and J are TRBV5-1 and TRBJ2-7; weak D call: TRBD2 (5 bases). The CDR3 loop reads CASGSRSDEQYF. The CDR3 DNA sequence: TGCGCCAGCGGGAGTCGTTCTGACGAGCAGTACTTC. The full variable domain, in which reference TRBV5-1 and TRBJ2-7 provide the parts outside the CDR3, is KAGVTQTPRYLIKTRGQQVTLSCSPISGHRSVSWYQQTPGQGLQFLFEYFSETQRNKGNFPGRFSGRQFSNSRSEMNVSTLELGDSALYLCASGSRSDEQYFGPGTRLTVT.